These 27 T cell receptor beta chains originate from one sample sequenced in a study of T cell changes during pregnancy in multiple sclerosis. Profiling relied on immunoSEQ multiplex PCR, and the TCRdb table lists in-frame clones only, not all of them. The sample lists tens of thousands of clones; more than 80% were seen once. The sequenced sample was CD4+ T cells from peripheral blood mononuclear cells, obtained before pregnancy. The receptors were sampled from a female donor with multiple sclerosis, enrolled in a pregnancy study.

This chain connects TRBV5-4 to TRBJ2-7; TRBD2 matches 10 bases. V gave up 0 bases and J gave up 7 bases; unmatched junction bases: 7. This CDR3 region has 15 residues. The germline V gene has CDR1 SGHNT and CDR2 YYREEE (reference sequence). This CDR3 is CASSLAGLAGVEQYF. The CDR3 DNA reads as TGTGCCAGCAGCTTGGCGGGGCTAGCGGGGGTTGAGCAGTACTTC.

The gene calls are TRBV6-5 and TRBJ1-5, with 9 bases matching TRBD1. The trim removed 5 bases at V and 5 bases at J, leaving 4 bases unmatched. CDR3 length equals 14 residues. Germline V gene sequence: CDR1 MNHEY, CDR2 SVGAGI. CDR3 bases: TGTGCCAGCAGTAAACAGGGGGCCCATCAGCCCCAGCATTTT. Translated: CASSKQGAHQPQHF.

This chain uses TRBV14 with TRBJ2-7; no reliable D call. Germline V gene sequence: CDR1 SGHDN, CDR2 FVKESK. There are 14 residues in the CDR3. The V and J ends lost 2 bases and 1 base respectively, with 9 bases between them. CDR3 in DNA: TGTGCCAGCAGCCAACGGCGGCAGTCCTACGAGCAGTACTTC. Its protein product is CASSQRRQSYEQYF.

In this sample, this clone turned up once. The rearrangement uses TRBV19 and TRBJ1-5; TRBD1 is a possible D gene (5 bases). The CDR3 loop spans 14 amino acids. V was pared by 3 bases and J by 4 bases, with 10 bases between. CDR1 is LNHDA, CDR2 SQIVND, per germline (reference sequence). As DNA, the CDR3 is TGTGCCAGTAGTATGACGGGGGGAAATCAGCCCCAGCATTTT. It is translated as CASSMTGGNQPQHF.

This clone was seen more than once but under ten times. The rearrangement uses TRBV2 and TRBJ1-1; the D gene is possibly TRBD1 (5 bases). V lost 4 bases, J lost 3 bases, and 9 bases lay in between. Looked up from germline, CDR1 is SNHLY and CDR2 is FYNNEI. The CDR3 covers 13 residues. The CDR3 DNA follows: TGTGCCAGCAGTGTTGTACAGGACACTGAAGCTTTCTTT. Residues: CASSVVQDTEAFF.

V gene TRBV29-1 combines with J gene TRBJ2-2, with 10 bases that match TRBD1. Germline lookup yields CDR1 SQVTM and CDR2 ANQGSEA. Trimming removed 6 bases from V and 3 bases from J; junction bases left unmatched: 4. This CDR3 has 14 residues. This CDR3 is CSVRQGADTGELFF. CDR3 DNA: TGCAGCGTACGACAGGGGGCAGACACCGGGGAGCTGTTTTTT.

The rearrangement links TRBV5-5 to TRBJ1-4; no clear D gene. The germline V gene has CDR1 SGHKS and CDR2 YYEKEE (reference sequence). The CDR3 consists of 16 residues. V lost 3 bases, J lost 0 bases, and 12 bases lay in between. The CDR3 protein is CASSSWPGATNEKLFF. CDR3 sequence (DNA): TGTGCCAGCAGCTCTTGGCCGGGTGCAACTAATGAAAAACTGTTTTTT. Full variable domain (rest looked up from reference TRBV5-5 and TRBJ1-4): DAGVTQSPTHLIKTRGQQVTLRCSPISGHKSVSWYQQVLGQGPQFIFQYYEKEERGRGNFPDRFSARQFPNYSSELNVNALLLGDSALYLCASSSWPGATNEKLFFGSGTQLSVL.

This chain uses TRBV7-3 with TRBJ2-2; D unresolved. CDR1 is SGHTA and CDR2 is FQGTGA in the germline V gene. The CDR3 covers 16 residues. V was pared by 0 bases and J by 5 bases, with 13 bases between. The CDR3 sequence is CASSLTSPGPTGELFF. CDR3 in DNA: TGTGCCAGCAGCTTAACGTCCCCAGGTCCGACCGGGGAGCTGTTTTTT.

This chain links TRBV5-4 with TRBJ2-3; possibly TRBD2 for D (6 bases). CDR1 SGHNT and CDR2 YYREEE come from the germline V gene (reference sequence). This CDR3 is built from 15 residues. Between the trimmed V and J ends, which lost 4 bases and 4 bases, there was a span of 16 bases. CDR3 residues: CASSPPREKPDTQYF. The CDR3 DNA reads TGTGCCAGCAGCCCCCCCCGGGAGAAGCCAGATACGCAGTATTTT.

This clone was picked up one time. The rearrangement joins TRBV10-3 to TRBJ2-3; 8 bases fit TRBD1. Per germline, CDR1 ENHRY and CDR2 SYGVKD. V gave up 6 bases and J gave up 0 bases; unmatched junction bases: 2. The CDR3 consists of 14 residues. CDR3 in amino acids: CAISGQGSTDTQYF. The CDR3 coding sequence is TGTGCCATCAGCGGACAGGGAAGCACAGATACGCAGTATTTT.

The chain is built from TRBV5-1 and TRBJ2-2, with 12 bases fitting TRBD2. After removal of 4 bases from V and 4 bases from J, the junction contained 5 bases not matched to a gene. The length of the CDR3 is 16 residues. CDR1 SGHRS and CDR2 YFSETQ come from the germline V gene. This CDR3 reads CASSASSGRATGELFF. In DNA, the CDR3 is TGCGCCAGCAGCGCCTCTAGCGGGAGGGCCACCGGGGAGCTGTTTTTT.

This chain connects TRBV19 to TRBJ1-4; 7 bases fit TRBD1. The junction had 6 bases not matched to a gene; V was cut back by 2 bases and J by 6 bases. CDR3 length equals 15 residues. Germline CDR1 reads LNHDA; CDR2 reads SQIVND (reference sequence). The CDR3 protein is CASSISRGGDEKLFF. CDR3 nucleotide sequence: TGTGCCAGTAGTATATCGAGAGGGGGCGATGAAAAACTGTTTTTT.

The V gene is TRBV18, the J gene TRBJ1-1; TRBD1 aligns across 10 bases. V trimming: 4 bases; J trimming: 6 bases; junction bases outside the gene matches: 5. This CDR3 region has 14 residues. In germline, CDR1 is KGHSH, CDR2 LQKENI. CDR3 in amino acids: CASSRGQGIAEAFF. CDR3 DNA sequence: TGTGCCAGCTCACGGGGACAGGGGATCGCTGAAGCTTTCTTT.

CDR3: CASSFGPLGGSAFF. DNA of the CDR3: TGCGCCAGCAGCTTTGGGCCTTTAGGTGGGTCAGCTTTCTTT. This chain uses TRBV5-1 with TRBJ1-1, with D hard to call. The length of the CDR3 is 14 residues. Trimming took 2 bases from V and 10 from J, leaving 18 bases between them. CDR1 and CDR2 from the germline V gene are SGHRS and YFSETQ.

This chain uses TRBV5-1 with TRBJ1-1, with D perhaps matching TRBD1 (6 bases). V was pared by 8 bases and J by 5 bases, with 19 bases between. CDR1 is SGHRS, CDR2 YFSETQ, per germline. The CDR3 has 14 amino acids. CDR3 region: CASSAPGAYTEAFF. For the CDR3, the DNA is TGCGCCAGTTCAGCCCCAGGGGCATATACTGAAGCTTTCTTT.

The sample holds one count of this clone. As DNA, the CDR3 is TGTGCCAGCAGCTTAGGACTAGCGGGAGTGGATACGCAGTATTTT. Translation: CASSLGLAGVDTQYF. This sequence joins TRBV5-6 and TRBJ2-3, with 13 bases fitting TRBD2. J lost 6 bases, V lost 2 bases, and 3 bases had no gene match. Germline V lookup: CDR1 SGHDT, CDR2 YYEEEE. The CDR3 spans 15 residues.

This chain connects TRBV5-1 to TRBJ2-1; 8 bases match TRBD2. This CDR3 has 15 residues. Per germline, CDR1 SGHRS and CDR2 YFSETQ. With V trimmed by 7 bases and J by 0 bases, 6 bases remained unmatched. The DNA of the CDR3 is TGCGCCAGCCTTTTGGGGACTAGCTCCTACAATGAGCAGTTCTTC. Translation: CASLLGTSSYNEQFF.

This chain links TRBV19 with TRBJ1-3; D is uncertain. The CDR3 has 16 residues. Germline CDR1 is LNHDA and CDR2 is SQIVND (reference sequence). V was pared by 6 bases and J by 3 bases, with 18 bases between. CDR3 residues: CASRPQGGFFGNTIYF. CDR3 nucleotide sequence: TGTGCCAGTAGACCCCAAGGAGGCTTCTTTGGAAACACCATATATTTT. The variable domain in full, completed from reference TRBV19 and TRBJ1-3, reads DGGITQSPKYLFRKEGQNVTLSCEQNLNHDAMYWYRQDPGQGLRLIYYSQIVNDFQKGDIAEGYSVSREKKESFPLTVTSAQKNPTAFYLCASRPQGGFFGNTIYFGEGSWLTVV.

This clone was seen just once. The rearrangement joins TRBV6-6 to TRBJ1-1, with 8 bases lining up with TRBD1. Germline V gene sequence: CDR1 MNHNY, CDR2 SVGAGI (reference sequence). The CDR3 consists of 15 residues. V lost 2 bases, J lost 4 bases, and 6 bases stayed unmatched. The DNA of the CDR3 is TGTGCCAGCAGTTACGACAGGGGCCCCGCCACTGAAGCTTTCTTT. It yields the protein CASSYDRGPATEAFF.

The chain joins TRBV18 to TRBJ1-2; 7 bases map to TRBD1. Trimming took 3 bases from V and 4 from J; bases not matched to a gene: 8. The CDR3 covers 15 residues. The germline gives CDR1 KGHSH, CDR2 LQKENI. DNA of the CDR3: TGTGCCAGCTCACCGGCCGGGACAGAGATCTATGGCTACACCTTC. Translating gives CASSPAGTEIYGYTF.

CDR3 loop: CASRLVRGMFRETQYF. CDR3 in DNA: TGTGCAAGTCGCTTAGTAAGGGGGATGTTCCGGGAGACCCAGTACTTC. The V gene is TRBV12-2, the J gene TRBJ2-5; the DNA was not compared with TRBD1, the D call given in the table. TRBV12-2 is annotated as a pseudogene. CDR3 size: 16 residues.

This chain links TRBV19 with TRBJ2-3; maybe TRBD2 (5 bases). This CDR3 is built from 15 residues. Trimming cost V 1 base and J 3 bases, with 11 bases left between them. Germline V CDR1 and CDR2: LNHDA, SQIVND (reference sequence). The CDR3 reads CASSIGGGRTDTQYF. The CDR3 nucleotides are TGTGCCAGTAGTATAGGTGGAGGACGGACAGATACGCAGTATTTT.

The chain combines TRBV5-1 with TRBJ1-1; 9 bases map to TRBD1. Germline V gene sequence: CDR1 SGHRS, CDR2 YFSETQ. The CDR3 runs 17 residues. Trimming removed 5 bases from V and 4 bases from J; junction bases left unmatched: 15. The DNA for the CDR3 is TGCGCCAGCAGTTGGACAGGGGCTTCCGTTCTCGGCACTGAAGCTTTCTTT. Encoded protein: CASSWTGASVLGTEAFF. Together with reference TRBV5-1 and TRBJ1-1, the CDR3 gives the full variable domain: KAGVTQTPRYLIKTRGQQVTLSCSPISGHRSVSWYQQTPGQGLQFLFEYFSETQRNKGNFPGRFSGRQFSNSRSEMNVSTLELGDSALYLCASSWTGASVLGTEAFFGQGTRLTVV.

The V gene is TRBV2, the J gene TRBJ1-5; the D is unclear. V was shortened by 3 bases and J by 1 base, with 7 bases between the two germline ends. CDR1 SNHLY and CDR2 FYNNEI come from the germline V gene. There are 14 residues in the CDR3. The CDR3 here is CASSDGRSNQPQHF. CDR3 coding DNA: TGTGCCAGCAGTGACGGGAGAAGCAATCAGCCCCAGCATTTT.

This chain links TRBV7-9 with TRBJ1-4; D is unresolved. The CDR3 is 14 amino acids. The V end lost 4 bases, the J end lost 8 bases, and 14 bases lay between the germline ends. The germline CDR1 and CDR2 sequences are SEHNR and FQNEAQ (reference sequence). CDR3 region: CASSSGRGREKLFF. CDR3 coding DNA: TGTGCCAGCAGCTCGGGCCGAGGGCGGGAAAAACTGTTTTTT.

The chain has TRBV27 and TRBJ1-1; 9 bases are a match to TRBD1. The CDR3 length is 16 residues. J lost 6 bases, V lost 4 bases, and 12 bases had no gene match. CDR1 and CDR2 from the germline V gene are MNHEY and SMNVEV (reference sequence). This CDR3 is CASSSPRRGTGPEAFF. For the CDR3, the DNA is TGTGCCAGCAGTTCGCCCCGGAGGGGGACAGGGCCTGAAGCTTTCTTT.

The chain carries TRBV2 and TRBJ1-5; 9 nucleotides match TRBD1. This CDR3 is 14 amino acids long. V lost 5 bases, J lost 6 bases, and 5 bases stayed unmatched. Germline lookup yields CDR1 SNHLY and CDR2 FYNNEI. CDR3 coding DNA: TGTGCCAGCAGTCTGGACAGGGGCTCTCAGCCCCAGCATTTT. Its protein is CASSLDRGSQPQHF.